The clone carrying this TCR beta chain was observed at least ten times. The authors made TCR beta libraries by quantitative 5'-RACE with molecular barcodes. TCRdb processed the 5' RACE reads anew with MiXCR; each CDR3 protein has one entry. In the table there are 150,000 to 200,000 distinct CDR3 sequences, over 10% of which are singletons. This sample was taken from a study of CD8 T cells in ankylosing spondylitis. V dropped 5 bases and J dropped 2 bases, with 10 bases sitting between them. Germline loops: CDR1 KGHSH, CDR2 LQKENI. CDR3 length: 13 residues. The clonotype originates from a female donor with ankylosing spondylitis or in good health (not recorded which). The chain uses TRBV18 and TRBJ2-7; the D gene is possibly TRBD1 (6 bases). What was sequenced was blood, either unsorted or a sorted T cell fraction (not recorded which). CDR3 sequence (DNA): TGTGCCAGCTCATCTAACAGGGCCTACGAGCAGTACTTC. Amino acids: CASSSNRAYEQYF.